This section outlines one T cell receptor beta chain sequence together with its context. The antigen it recognizes is unknown. No per-base quality is available; no much larger clone lies one base away. Library preparation was by the immunoSEQ multiplex PCR assay. A mixture of 60 forward primers for TCR Vbeta segments and 13 reverse primers for TCR Jbeta segments was used in the multiplex PCR. The CDR3 region of rearranged TCR beta genes was amplified from genomic DNA by a multiplex PCR assay. The Illumina HiSeq System was used to sequence the amplified TCR beta libraries as 87-base-pair reads. Under the source paper's analysis protocol: In a later analysis, 80 million or so unique TCR beta chains were counted across the 500 to 700 repertoires, and roughly 9.9 million of these chains were shared by at least two donors. Raw reads were error-corrected and collapsed into unique sequences by a nearest-neighbor algorithm in which closely related sequences were merged to remove PCR and sequencing errors. Alignment of CDR3 sequences to IMGT reference sequences was used to assign V, D and J gene segments. For a sequence to be retained, at least a six-nucleotide match to both a V gene segment and a J gene segment was required. A rearrangement was called productive if the CDR3 had no stop codons and remained in frame with V and J, and every other rearrangement was called non-productive. Following IMGT convention, CDR3 was defined as the stretch from the second conserved V-encoded cysteine up to the conserved J-encoded phenylalanine. Sequences without an unambiguous match to a single V gene segment were excluded from the earlier analysis of about 600 of the donors. In an earlier analysis of approximately 610 of the donors, V segments were called functional above 56.7% productive rearrangements and were called segregating when the between-donor standard deviation exceeded 5%. A statistical classification framework was built to diagnose cytomegalovirus status from the catalog of TCR beta chain sequences. V and J gene assignment, in a later analysis, came from comparing TCR nucleotide sequences with IMGT/GENE-DB human TR gene sequences. The TCRdist pipeline was used in a later analysis to assign CDR3 sequences and most-parsimonious VDJ recombination scenarios. In a later analysis, each TCR beta chain was defined by its CDR3 amino acid sequence together with its V-gene family, and reads without a unique V-gene family were excluded. To address suspected cross-contamination and a sequencing artifact, a later analysis removed some 620 highly shared, low-generation-probability nucleotide sequences. In a later analysis, a clonal expansion index for each public chain was calculated from normalized within-repertoire ranks of inferred template counts. In a later analysis, generation probabilities were computed using a VDJ recombination model fitted to out-of-frame rearrangements, and the results were checked against IGoR. In a later analysis, TCR-TCR, TCR-HLA and TCR-CMV co-occurrence was scored with hypergeometric tests, and a repertoire-size bias correction was applied to TCR pairs. To estimate false discovery rates, a later analysis permuted the HLA or CMV assignments 20 times. In a later analysis, co-occurring TCRs were grouped using DBSCAN, with TCRdist sequence similarity added in when clustering inside HLA-allele-positive subsets. For co-occurrence clustering, repertoires with fewer than 30,000 or more than 120,000 public chains were excluded, along with about five repertoires with anomalous nucleotide sharing. TCRdb carries this immuneACCESS record with in-frame sequences only. Its versions omit some clonotypes, under half of them owing to an unresolved V gene in the studies checked, with the rest unexplained. The V and J calls and clone size were taken over from that table, and D and trimming were inferred from the DNA. The sample includes more than 90,000 clones, with around 76% observed a single time. Of the sample, 7% to 10% is held by the ten largest clones.

This sample was included in a study of cytomegalovirus exposure and HLA in healthy donors (dated by TCRdb to the late 2010s). Study-wide context: An earlier analysis of roughly 610 of the donors reported approximately 260 Gb of sequence data and 90 million to 120 million unique TCR beta sequences obtained from some 200 million T cells. An early release that covered about 600 HLA-typed donors contained about 300 gigabases of sequencing data and roughly 84 million unique TCR sequences. Of the 300 to 400 genotyped donors, 81% fell in the genetic ancestry cluster associated with self-reported Caucasian donors. The study aimed to test whether cataloging public T cell receptors could reveal signatures of past pathogen exposure. Using immunosequencing, the study profiled T cell repertoires from fewer than 850 subjects and related those repertoires to cytomegalovirus serostatus. A separate validation cohort of more than 100 different subjects was used in addition to the approximately 700-subject first cohort. High-throughput TCR immunosequencing, statistical association of individual TCRs with disease status, and machine learning were combined to predict cytomegalovirus infection status. A later analysis re-examined previously published TCR beta repertoires from more than 550 donors and added high-resolution HLA genotyping to investigate patterns of TCR occurrence. In the later analysis, no new phenotypic data were used to find candidate immune exposures; instead, reliance was placed on TCR beta sequences and their occurrence across donors. An earlier analysis of 500 to 750 of the donors applied high-throughput TCR beta sequencing to assess whether each TCR beta V gene segment acted as functional or pseudogenic. Alongside the repertoire data, information on donor age, sex, ethnicity and CMV serostatus was compiled. A later genetic analysis used genome-wide SNP genotypes for about 65% of the 666 donors, treating that subset as a discovery cohort. Every repertoire in the discovery cohort had been generated on one and the same sequencing platform. Class I and class II HLA loci were covered by the typing at four-digit resolution. Typing coverage varied by locus: about 629-640 donors for A, B, C, DRB1 and DQB1; about 520 for DQA1; some 610 for DPA1; approximately 490 for DPB1. Roughly five DR-DQ haplotypes were handled as single units for association and clustering, since linkage in the cohort was strong. Among roughly 400 genotyped donors of the cohort, an average of approximately 220,000 unique TCR beta nucleotide sequences was sequenced per donor, of which 15% to 20% were non-productive. The investigation overall reported the following: The presence/absence analyses assumed that sequencing depth was roughly uniform across donors, and that assumption may not be true. A later analysis reported that several top co-occurrence clusters appeared linked to parvovirus B19, influenza, CMV and Epstein-Barr virus. Immune exposure information for the cohort was limited to CMV serostatus. A later genetic analysis reported fewer N-insertions in productive TCRs among donors in an Asian-associated ancestry cluster than the roughly 620-donor mean. In a later analysis, most CMV-associated TCR beta chains were found to appear HLA-restricted, with HLA associations seemingly driven largely by CMV exposure. The sequencing pipeline was judged likely to have produced a cluster of highly shared sequence variants as a technical artifact. Most TCR sequences were seen in very few donors, while some public TCRs were found in many individuals. An association between a missense DCLRE1C variant and V-gene and J-gene trimming of TCR beta chains was found in a later genetic analysis and replicated in an independent cohort. The classifier was reported to diagnose cytomegalovirus status with high specificity and sensitivity in both the original and validation cohorts. In an earlier analysis of more than 450 of the donors, most TCR beta V segments were observed in productive rearrangements about 87% or about 30% of the time, broadly matching IMGT annotations. A further reported finding was that TCR beta sequences accurately predicted the HLA-A and HLA-B alleles for most subjects in the first cohort. The authors suggested that the approach could potentially be extended to other disease states and immunological phenotypes. Linkage disequilibrium might explain the correlated functional status among segregating V segments, but an unknown experimental factor could not be ruled out. Because HLA typing was missing for some donors at each locus, association tests included only the typed subset. In this cohort, only TCR beta chains were sequenced, and detectable features were limited by the absence of alpha or paired-chain data. In vitro tests confirmed that three of the cytomegalovirus-associated TCR beta chains recognize cytomegalovirus antigens. Compared with equally common non-associated chains, HLA-associated TCR beta chains in a later analysis were more clonally expanded and had lower generation probabilities. In the study, 150 to 200 TCR beta chains were listed as associated with cytomegalovirus. At a false discovery rate of 0.05, a later analysis linked 15,000 to 20,000 TCR beta sequences to specific HLA alleles. A later analysis found that TCR association rates varied across HLA loci, with DRB1 alleles showing the most associated TCRs and HLA-C alleles the fewest. Because counts were too low, about 15 rarely observed V segments, including chromosome 9 orphons, were left out of the earlier analysis of several hundred of the donors. Assigning TCR associations to individual alleles was difficult when HLA alleles, especially DR and DQ, strongly co-occurred.

In total, 600 or so healthy bone marrow donors made up the cohort. At the time of sampling, every cohort member was nominally healthy, though immune exposures that went unrecorded were likely present. Of the 670 or so cohort members, around 290 had positive CMV serostatus and fewer than 450 had negative CMV serostatus, and CMV serostatus was not recorded for the donor. Every donor gave a peripheral blood sample, and the peripheral blood mononuclear cells from that sample were used for TCR beta sequencing. Genomic DNA was extracted from the blood cell samples with the Qiagen DNeasy Blood Extraction Kit. Sequencing was performed on PBMCs. The sequence was collected from a human donor in good health.

The nucleotide sequence reads as follows: TGTGCCAGCAGTTATAGGGGGCTAGATGGCTACACCTTC. This translates into CASSYRGLDGYTF. Recombination connected TRBV27 to TRBJ1-2; the junction holds 7 bases that match TRBD1. The CDR3 runs 13 residues from the cysteine to the phenylalanine. Just the 39-base CDR3 DNA is kept, in frame starting at base 1. CDR1 MNHEY and CDR2 SMNVEV are derived from the germline V gene (reference sequence). Trimmed from V: 4 bases; trimmed from J: 6 bases; junction bases lacking a gene match: 5.